Listed below are T cell receptor beta chains from one sample, sequenced in a study of CD8 T cells in ankylosing spondylitis. MiXCR, run by TCRdb on the 5' RACE reads, gives a single entry per CDR3 protein. The table shows about 240,000 distinct CDR3 sequences, with over 8.5% occurring only once. Material for sequencing was blood, either unsorted or a sorted T cell fraction (not recorded which). These receptor sequences come from a male donor with ankylosing spondylitis or in good health (not recorded which). The CDR3 runs from the conserved cysteine through the conserved F or W. Each record gives: clone size, V gene, D gene, J gene, CDR3 protein, CDR3 DNA. The D gene is left open where the match is weak. Rows may omit the clone size; those that give it use once, few, many or a size class.

abundance: many; v_gene: TRBV20-1; d_gene: .; j_gene: TRBJ1-1; CDR3aa: CSARSFITPDTEAFF; CDR3nt: TGCAGTGCTCGCTCCTTTATCACCCCCGACACTGAAGCTTTCTTT
abundance: many; v_gene: TRBV5-1; d_gene: TRBD1; j_gene: TRBJ2-3; CDR3aa: CASSGRDREGTDTQYF; CDR3nt: TGCGCCAGCAGCGGCCGGGACAGGGAAGGCACAGATACGCAGTATTTT
abundance: .; v_gene: TRBV30; d_gene: TRBD2; j_gene: TRBJ2-3; CDR3aa: CAWSVGRGTDTQYF; CDR3nt: TGTGCCTGGAGTGTAGGGAGGGGAACAGATACGCAGTATTTT
abundance: few; v_gene: TRBV3-1; d_gene: TRBD2; j_gene: TRBJ2-5; CDR3aa: CASSRRTSGRTQETQYF; CDR3nt: TGTGCCAGCAGCCGTAGGACTAGCGGGAGGACCCAAGAGACCCAGTACTTC
abundance: many; v_gene: TRBV7-8; d_gene: .; j_gene: TRBJ1-1; CDR3aa: CASSSEDSYTEAFF; CDR3nt: TGTGCCAGCAGCTCCGAGGACAGTTACACTGAAGCTTTCTTT
abundance: many; v_gene: TRBV5-1; d_gene: .; j_gene: TRBJ1-1; CDR3aa: CASSLVGQPVVGEAFF; CDR3nt: TGCGCCAGCAGCTTGGTTGGACAGCCGGTTGTGGGTGAAGCTTTCTTT
abundance: many; v_gene: TRBV27; d_gene: TRBD2; j_gene: TRBJ2-7; CDR3aa: CASKGPTWTSGGAVEQYF; CDR3nt: TGTGCCAGCAAAGGTCCGACGTGGACTAGCGGGGGGGCCGTGGAGCAGTACTTC
abundance: many; v_gene: TRBV20-1; d_gene: TRBD2; j_gene: TRBJ2-5; CDR3aa: CSARLAGGTQYF; CDR3nt: TGCAGTGCTAGACTAGCGGGGGGGACCCAGTACTTC
abundance: many; v_gene: TRBV7-9; d_gene: .; j_gene: TRBJ2-6; CDR3aa: CASSSDSRGVLTF; CDR3nt: TGTGCCAGCAGTTCCGACAGTCGGGGCGTCCTGACTTTC
abundance: .; v_gene: TRBV18; d_gene: TRBD1; j_gene: TRBJ2-7; CDR3aa: CASSPKTGDVYEQYF; CDR3nt: TGTGCCAGCTCACCAAAGACAGGGGACGTCTACGAGCAGTACTTC
abundance: many; v_gene: TRBV20-1; d_gene: .; j_gene: TRBJ2-3; CDR3aa: CSARDGRGSSTDTQYF; CDR3nt: TGCAGTGCTAGAGATGGGCGGGGCTCTAGCACAGATACGCAGTATTTT
abundance: .; v_gene: TRBV30; d_gene: .; j_gene: TRBJ1-1; CDR3aa: CACLPQAAAEAFF; CDR3nt: TGTGCCTGCTTACCTCAGGCGGCCGCTGAAGCTTTCTTT
abundance: few; v_gene: TRBV6-6; d_gene: .; j_gene: TRBJ1-2; CDR3aa: CASTTGGVGYTF; CDR3nt: TGTGCCAGCACCACGGGGGGGGTTGGCTACACCTTC
abundance: many; v_gene: TRBV6-2/TRBV6-3; d_gene: TRBD1; j_gene: TRBJ2-3; CDR3aa: CASSLRDSSTDTQYF; CDR3nt: TGTGCCAGCAGCCTCCGGGACAGTAGCACAGATACGCAGTATTTT
abundance: many; v_gene: TRBV5-1; d_gene: TRBD2; j_gene: TRBJ2-3; CDR3aa: CASSSGGEEDTQYF; CDR3nt: TGCGCCAGCAGCTCCGGGGGGGAGGAAGATACGCAGTATTTT
abundance: many; v_gene: TRBV7-6; d_gene: TRBD1; j_gene: TRBJ1-1; CDR3aa: CASSSRDRVTEAFF; CDR3nt: TGTGCCAGCAGCTCCCGGGACAGGGTTACTGAAGCTTTCTTT
abundance: many; v_gene: TRBV5-1; d_gene: .; j_gene: TRBJ1-2; CDR3aa: CASSSATDRGYGYTF; CDR3nt: TGCGCCAGCAGCTCGGCCACGGACAGAGGCTATGGCTACACCTTC
abundance: .; v_gene: TRBV7-9; d_gene: TRBD2; j_gene: TRBJ2-5; CDR3aa: CASSKRTSGETQYF; CDR3nt: TGTGCCAGCAGTAAACGGACTAGCGGCGAGACCCAGTACTTC
abundance: many; v_gene: TRBV3-1; d_gene: TRBD1; j_gene: TRBJ1-2; CDR3aa: CASSLADRDGYTF; CDR3nt: TGTGCCAGCAGCCTCGCAGACAGGGACGGCTACACCTTC
abundance: .; v_gene: TRBV20-1; d_gene: .; j_gene: TRBJ2-7; CDR3aa: CSARPLDPPYEQYF; CDR3nt: TGCAGTGCGCGACCGTTGGATCCGCCCTACGAGCAGTACTTC
abundance: .; v_gene: TRBV7-2; d_gene: TRBD2; j_gene: TRBJ2-5; CDR3aa: CASSLARSSGPKEETQYF; CDR3nt: TGTGCCAGCAGCTTAGCGAGGTCTAGCGGGCCAAAGGAAGAGACCCAGTACTTC
abundance: .; v_gene: TRBV20-1; d_gene: .; j_gene: TRBJ2-6; CDR3aa: CSARGSSGANVLTF; CDR3nt: TGCAGTGCTAGGGGGAGCTCTGGGGCCAACGTCCTGACTTTC
abundance: .; v_gene: TRBV4-1; d_gene: .; j_gene: TRBJ1-1; CDR3aa: CASSQDGEVRSAFF; CDR3nt: TGCGCCAGCAGCCAAGATGGAGAGGTCCGGTCGGCTTTCTTT
abundance: .; v_gene: TRBV7-6; d_gene: TRBD2; j_gene: TRBJ2-7; CDR3aa: CASSLTPLGLAGHEQYF; CDR3nt: TGTGCCAGCAGCCTCACCCCCCTCGGCCTAGCGGGACACGAGCAGTACTTC
abundance: many; v_gene: TRBV20-1; d_gene: TRBD2; j_gene: TRBJ2-1; CDR3aa: CSAPRGGAVYNEQFF; CDR3nt: TGCAGTGCTCCACGCGGGGGGGCGGTCTACAATGAGCAGTTCTTC
abundance: few; v_gene: TRBV7-2; d_gene: .; j_gene: TRBJ2-5; CDR3aa: CASSSDKRQETQYF; CDR3nt: TGTGCCAGCAGCTCGGACAAACGGCAAGAGACCCAGTACTTC
abundance: many; v_gene: TRBV6-2/TRBV6-3; d_gene: .; j_gene: TRBJ2-1; CDR3aa: CASSYPGHGEQFF; CDR3nt: TGTGCCAGCAGTTACCCCGGACATGGAGAGCAGTTCTTC
abundance: .; v_gene: TRBV27; d_gene: TRBD1; j_gene: TRBJ1-1; CDR3aa: CASSLTGGWTEAFF; CDR3nt: TGTGCCAGCAGTTTGACAGGGGGCTGGACTGAAGCTTTCTTT
abundance: many; v_gene: TRBV6-1; d_gene: .; j_gene: TRBJ1-1; CDR3aa: CASKEVVTNTEAFF; CDR3nt: TGTGCCAGCAAGGAGGTAGTTACGAACACTGAAGCTTTCTTT
abundance: many; v_gene: TRBV11-2; d_gene: .; j_gene: TRBJ2-1; CDR3aa: CASSLPLGPIVEQFF; CDR3nt: TGTGCCAGCAGCTTACCTTTAGGACCGATAGTCGAGCAGTTCTTC
abundance: many; v_gene: TRBV11-1; d_gene: TRBD1; j_gene: TRBJ2-5; CDR3aa: CASSLWGQGSQETQYF; CDR3nt: TGTGCCAGCAGCTTATGGGGACAGGGATCACAAGAGACCCAGTACTTC
abundance: many; v_gene: TRBV10-3; d_gene: .; j_gene: TRBJ1-5; CDR3aa: CAISARQVSNQPQHF; CDR3nt: TGTGCCATCAGCGCGAGACAGGTTAGCAATCAGCCCCAGCATTTT
abundance: many; v_gene: TRBV12-3/TRBV12-4; d_gene: TRBD1; j_gene: TRBJ2-1; CDR3aa: CASSLTGGRNNEQFF; CDR3nt: TGTGCCAGCAGTTTAACAGGGGGCAGGAACAATGAGCAGTTCTTC
abundance: few; v_gene: TRBV7-2; d_gene: .; j_gene: TRBJ2-3; CDR3aa: CASSFQGGTQYF; CDR3nt: TGTGCCAGCAGCTTCCAGGGAGGTACGCAGTATTTT
abundance: many; v_gene: TRBV29-1; d_gene: TRBD2; j_gene: TRBJ2-1; CDR3aa: CSVEGLGGGEFF; CDR3nt: TGCAGCGTTGAAGGCCTAGGCGGGGGGGAGTTCTTC
abundance: .; v_gene: TRBV5-1; d_gene: .; j_gene: TRBJ1-1; CDR3aa: CASSFTPSYGDGFDTEAFF; CDR3nt: TGCGCCAGCAGCTTTACCCCCTCCTACGGGGATGGATTCGACACTGAAGCTTTCTTT
abundance: many; v_gene: TRBV12-3/TRBV12-4; d_gene: .; j_gene: TRBJ2-1; CDR3aa: CASTRGSGPFNEQFF; CDR3nt: TGTGCCAGCACCCGGGGGAGCGGGCCTTTCAATGAGCAGTTCTTC
abundance: many; v_gene: TRBV20-1; d_gene: .; j_gene: TRBJ2-1; CDR3aa: CSAPHNEQFF; CDR3nt: TGCAGTGCCCCCCACAATGAGCAGTTCTTC
abundance: few; v_gene: TRBV20-1; d_gene: TRBD2; j_gene: TRBJ2-7; CDR3aa: CSAGRLAGGDEQYF; CDR3nt: TGCAGTGCTGGGAGACTAGCGGGAGGGGACGAGCAGTACTTC
abundance: .; v_gene: TRBV11-2; d_gene: .; j_gene: TRBJ2-1; CDR3aa: CASSLDRDTEFF; CDR3nt: TGTGCCAGCAGCCTCGACCGGGACACGGAGTTCTTC
abundance: many; v_gene: TRBV5-1; d_gene: TRBD1; j_gene: TRBJ1-2; CDR3aa: CASSLETGRNYGYTF; CDR3nt: TGCGCCAGCAGCTTGGAGACAGGGCGTAACTATGGCTACACCTTC
abundance: .; v_gene: TRBV18; d_gene: .; j_gene: TRBJ2-3; CDR3aa: CASSPRETDTQYF; CDR3nt: TGTGCCAGCTCACCACGGGAGACAGATACGCAGTATTTT
abundance: many; v_gene: TRBV20-1; d_gene: .; j_gene: TRBJ2-1; CDR3aa: CSATSGTSAYNEQFF; CDR3nt: TGCAGTGCTACTTCCGGGACAAGTGCCTACAATGAGCAGTTCTTC
abundance: .; v_gene: TRBV9; d_gene: .; j_gene: TRBJ2-2; CDR3aa: CASSPREGYTGELFF; CDR3nt: TGTGCCAGCAGCCCTAGAGAGGGATACACCGGGGAGCTGTTTTTT
abundance: .; v_gene: TRBV20-1; d_gene: .; j_gene: TRBJ2-7; CDR3aa: CSAEPMDSYEQYF; CDR3nt: TGCAGTGCTGAACCAATGGACTCCTACGAGCAGTACTTC
abundance: few; v_gene: TRBV7-8; d_gene: TRBD2; j_gene: TRBJ2-5; CDR3aa: CASNSQQRGAETQYF; CDR3nt: TGTGCCAGCAACTCTCAACAGCGGGGTGCGGAGACCCAGTACTTC
abundance: few; v_gene: TRBV20-1; d_gene: TRBD1; j_gene: TRBJ1-2; CDR3aa: CSATVGTGGGSGYTF; CDR3nt: TGCAGTGCTACCGTAGGGACAGGGGGTGGAAGTGGCTACACCTTC
abundance: many; v_gene: TRBV20-1; d_gene: .; j_gene: TRBJ1-1; CDR3aa: CSASTNEAFF; CDR3nt: TGCAGTGCTAGTACGAATGAAGCTTTCTTT
abundance: few; v_gene: TRBV20-1; d_gene: TRBD1; j_gene: TRBJ2-7; CDR3aa: CSAYTGTGGDEQYF; CDR3nt: TGCAGTGCTTACACTGGGACAGGGGGCGACGAGCAGTACTTC
abundance: many; v_gene: TRBV20-1; d_gene: TRBD1; j_gene: TRBJ2-6; CDR3aa: CSASGQGYSGANVLTF; CDR3nt: TGCAGTGCTTCCGGACAGGGTTACTCTGGGGCCAACGTCCTGACTTTC
abundance: .; v_gene: TRBV19; d_gene: .; j_gene: TRBJ1-1; CDR3aa: CASRPLNWNTEAFF; CDR3nt: TGTGCCAGTAGGCCGTTGAACTGGAACACTGAAGCTTTCTTT
abundance: many; v_gene: TRBV29-1; d_gene: .; j_gene: TRBJ1-5; CDR3aa: CSVGGSDNQPQHF; CDR3nt: TGCAGCGTTGGGGGATCAGATAACCAGCCCCAGCATTTT
abundance: many; v_gene: TRBV25-1; d_gene: .; j_gene: TRBJ2-7; CDR3aa: CASSKTGLSYEQYF; CDR3nt: TGTGCCAGCAGTAAAACGGGGCTCTCCTACGAGCAGTACTTC
abundance: few; v_gene: TRBV7-2; d_gene: TRBD2; j_gene: TRBJ2-3; CDR3aa: CASSRGLASTDTQYF; CDR3nt: TGTGCCAGCAGCAGGGGACTAGCCAGCACAGATACGCAGTATTTT
abundance: many; v_gene: TRBV5-1; d_gene: .; j_gene: TRBJ2-7; CDR3aa: CASSLDLYEQYF; CDR3nt: TGCGCCAGCAGCTTGGATCTCTACGAGCAGTACTTC
abundance: .; v_gene: TRBV7-3; d_gene: TRBD2; j_gene: TRBJ2-3; CDR3aa: CASSLSVSGRTADTQYF; CDR3nt: TGTGCCAGCAGCTTATCCGTGAGCGGGAGGACGGCAGATACGCAGTATTTT
abundance: many; v_gene: TRBV12-3/TRBV12-4; d_gene: TRBD2; j_gene: TRBJ2-5; CDR3aa: CASSLANSGALRETQYF; CDR3nt: TGTGCCAGCAGTTTAGCCAATAGCGGGGCCCTTCGAGAGACCCAGTACTTC
abundance: .; v_gene: TRBV24-1; d_gene: .; j_gene: TRBJ2-3; CDR3aa: CATSDGAGNTDTQYF; CDR3nt: TGTGCCACCAGTGATGGGGCGGGAAACACAGATACGCAGTATTTT
abundance: many; v_gene: TRBV5-1; d_gene: .; j_gene: TRBJ2-1; CDR3aa: CASSLDRPTFSYNEQFF; CDR3nt: TGCGCCAGCAGCTTGGACAGACCTACCTTCTCCTACAATGAGCAGTTCTTC